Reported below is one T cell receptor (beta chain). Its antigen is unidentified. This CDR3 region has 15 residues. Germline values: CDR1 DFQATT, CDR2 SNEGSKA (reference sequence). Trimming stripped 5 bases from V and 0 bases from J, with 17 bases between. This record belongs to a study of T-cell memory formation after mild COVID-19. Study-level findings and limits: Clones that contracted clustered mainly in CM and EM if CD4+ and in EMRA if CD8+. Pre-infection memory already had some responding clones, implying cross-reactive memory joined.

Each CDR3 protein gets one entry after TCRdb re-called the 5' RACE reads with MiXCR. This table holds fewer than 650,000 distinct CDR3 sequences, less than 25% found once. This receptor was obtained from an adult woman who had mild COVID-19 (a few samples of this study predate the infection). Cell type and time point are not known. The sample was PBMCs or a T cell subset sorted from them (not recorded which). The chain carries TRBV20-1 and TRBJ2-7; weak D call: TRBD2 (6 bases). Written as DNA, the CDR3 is TGCAGTGCTGGCCCCGCGGGACGACTCTCCTACGAGCAGTACTTC. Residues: CSAGPAGRLSYEQYF.